These 15 T cell receptor beta chains were sequenced from one sample in a study of shared clonotypes between healthy human individuals. Clones were sequenced by immunoSEQ multiplex PCR, and TCRdb holds only the in-frame ones, with some missing. The sample lists around 700,000 clones; about 74% were seen once. Source material: memory CD4+ T cells sorted from blood. Sample subset: CD45RA-negative fraction. The receptors shown here come from a woman aged 30 to 39 in good health.

This clone came up many times. The identical CDR3 is also encoded by other nucleotide sequences in the sample. This chain links TRBV15 with TRBJ1-2, with D tentatively TRBD1 (5 bases). The CDR3 is 14 residues long. Between the trimmed V and J ends, which lost 0 bases and 4 bases, there was a span of 9 bases. CDR1 and CDR2 from the germline V gene are LNHNV and YYDKDF (reference sequence). The CDR3, as DNA: TGTGCCACCAGCAGAGATCGGGACGGCTATGGCTACACCTTC. This codes for CATSRDRDGYGYTF. Drawing the rest from reference TRBV15 and TRBJ1-2, the complete variable domain is DAMVIQNPRYQVTQFGKPVTLSCSQTLNHNVMYWYQQKSSQAPKLLFHYYDKDFNNEADTPDNFQSRRPNTSFCFLDIRSPGLGDTAMYLCATSRDRDGYGYTFGSGTRLTVV.

The chain has TRBV27 and TRBJ2-7; D might be TRBD1 (8 bases). The germline V and J ends were trimmed by 5 bases and 1 base, with 12 bases remaining between them. The CDR3 runs to 14 residues. Germline V gene data show CDR1 as MNHEY and CDR2 as SMNVEV (reference sequence). This chain's CDR3 is CASSGRDRSYEQYF. The CDR3 bases are TGTGCCAGCAGTGGGAGGGACAGGTCCTACGAGCAGTACTTC.

This clone was seen a handful of times. The chain employs TRBV19 and TRBJ1-1; maybe TRBD1 (5 bases). The CDR3 sequence is 15 residues long. Germline-derived CDR1 and CDR2 are LNHDA and SQIVND (reference sequence). V lost 2 bases and J 1 base, leaving 11 bases between the germline ends. The CDR3 loop reads CASSIIGDGNTEAFF. DNA for the CDR3: TGTGCCAGTAGTATAATCGGGGACGGGAACACTGAAGCTTTCTTT.

The chain couples TRBV28 to TRBJ2-3; 8 nucleotides match TRBD1. The J segment lost 3 bases and the V segment lost 4 bases, leaving 9 bases of the junction unmatched. The germline CDR1 and CDR2 sequences are MDHEN and SYDVKM. The CDR3 length is 16 residues. As DNA, the CDR3 is TGTGCCAGCAGTTCCCCAGGGGGCGTAGGGACAGATACGCAGTATTTT. Amino acids: CASSSPGGVGTDTQYF.

This sequence joins TRBV18 and TRBJ2-5, with D perhaps TRBD1 (7 bases). Germline CDR1 KGHSH, CDR2 LQKENI. CDR3 length: 15 amino acids. Trimming stripped 1 base from V and 2 bases from J, with 11 bases between. CDR3 in amino acids: CASSPLQGTQETQYF. DNA of the CDR3: TGTGCCAGCTCACCACTACAGGGGACTCAAGAGACCCAGTACTTC.

A few counts support this clone. This sequence joins TRBV5-4 and TRBJ2-7, with TRBD2 matching over 8 bases. Germline V gives CDR1 SGHNT, CDR2 YYREEE (reference sequence). The CDR3 has 14 residues. V lost 2 bases and J lost 4; bases outside the gene matches: 5. The CDR3 spells CASSLAGDLYEQYF. The CDR3 DNA is TGTGCCAGCAGCTTAGCGGGGGACCTTTACGAGCAGTACTTC.

The V call is TRBV28, the J call TRBJ2-5, with D possibly matching TRBD1 (7 bases). V lost 4 bases and J 5 bases, leaving 14 bases between the germline ends. This CDR3 is 14 amino acids long. The germline V gene has CDR1 MDHEN and CDR2 SYDVKM. Here the CDR3 reads CASSSPRGDETQYF. As DNA, the CDR3 is TGTGCCAGCAGTTCCCCCAGGGGGGATGAGACCCAGTACTTC.

This clone was detected once. The chain uses TRBV19 and TRBJ2-7; D perhaps matches TRBD2 (5 bases). Per the germline V gene, CDR1 is LNHDA and CDR2 is SQIVND (reference sequence). The ends were cut back, 4 bases at V and 0 bases at J, with 13 bases in the middle. This CDR3 region has 15 residues. This chain's CDR3 is CASSTQIGISYEQYF. CDR3 coding DNA: TGTGCCAGTAGTACACAGATCGGGATCTCCTACGAGCAGTACTTC.

Of note for this clone: This sample also contains other DNA sequences that code for the same CDR3. The CDR3 here is CASSLLPGQGYGYTF. The CDR3 bases are TGTGCCAGCAGTTTGTTGCCGGGACAGGGGTATGGCTACACCTTC. This chain connects TRBV28 to TRBJ1-2; 10 bases line up with TRBD1. The CDR3 sequence is 15 residues long. Germline trimming cut 3 bases from V and 5 bases from J; bases unmatched to any gene: 6. From germline, CDR1 is MDHEN and CDR2 SYDVKM.

This clone was observed once. A junction boundary mismatches the germline segment, possibly from a read error. The rearrangement joins TRBV6-1 to TRBJ2-7; D is unresolved. This CDR3 comprises 14 residues. Looked up from germline, CDR1 is MNHNS and CDR2 is SASEGT. CDR3 bases: TGTGCCAGCAATGAAGACGGAGCCTACTACGAGCAGTACTTC. Protein product: CASNEDGAYYEQYF.

This sequence joins TRBV11-2 and TRBJ2-1, with a possible D match to TRBD2 (6 bases). The germline V gene has CDR1 SGHAT and CDR2 FQNNGV. This CDR3 is built from 16 residues. The V end lost 6 bases, the J end lost 6 bases, and 21 bases lay between the germline ends. Here the CDR3 DNA reads TGTGCCAGCAGTTATGACCCGGGACTCCTCCTCAATGAGCAGTTCTTC. It encodes CASSYDPGLLLNEQFF.

This clone appeared a few times. Other DNA variants within this sample encode the same CDR3. The rearrangement uses TRBV5-1 and TRBJ1-1; the D is unclear. The CDR3 covers 14 residues. Germline loops: CDR1 SGHRS, CDR2 YFSETQ. The V and J ends lost 4 bases and 0 bases respectively, with 10 bases between them. The CDR3 reads CASSLAFLNTEAFF. DNA for the CDR3: TGCGCCAGCAGCCTTGCTTTCCTGAACACTGAAGCTTTCTTT.

The chain joins TRBV25-1 to TRBJ2-5; D is ambiguous. The CDR3 spans 11 residues. Germline V gives CDR1 MGHDK, CDR2 SYGVNS. V lost 3 bases to trimming and J lost 5 bases, with 4 bases between them. The CDR3 sequence is CASSDEETQYF. The DNA for the CDR3 is TGTGCCAGCAGTGATGAGGAGACCCAGTACTTC.

The chain uses TRBV6-1 and TRBJ1-2; 8 positions match TRBD1. CDR3 length equals 15 residues. Germline V gives CDR1 MNHNS, CDR2 SASEGT. J lost 7 bases, V lost 5 bases, and 12 bases had no gene match. This chain's CDR3 is CASSPDVDRGGGYTF. CDR3 bases: TGTGCCAGCAGTCCGGATGTAGACAGGGGAGGTGGCTACACCTTC.

This clone is a singleton in its sample. CDR3 region: CASSQGRAHEQYF. Written as DNA, the CDR3 is TGTGCCAGCAGCCAGGGCAGGGCGCACGAGCAGTACTTC. The rearrangement joins TRBV14 to TRBJ2-7; possible D gene TRBD1, 5 bases. Deletions cut 3 bases from V and 5 bases from J, with 11 bases between. CDR1 and CDR2 (germline): SGHDN, FVKESK. The CDR3 has 13 residues.